One sample yielded the 23 T cell receptor beta chains listed below, sequenced in a study of blood T cell repertoires in COVID-19. Sequencing used immunoSEQ multiplex PCR; TCRdb keeps in-frame clones, though not all of them. This table has around 190,000 clones, 88% appearing once. Sequencing used PBMCs or T cells enriched from blood (not recorded which). These receptors were collected from a woman between 18 and 29 years old who had recovered from COVID-19.

The table lists this clone with a count of one. The chain links TRBV7-3 to TRBJ2-1, with 9 bases aligning to TRBD2. The CDR3 is 15 residues long. J gave up 7 bases and V 2 bases, and 6 bases lay outside the gene matches. Per the germline V gene, CDR1 is SGHTA and CDR2 is FQGTGA. As DNA, the CDR3 is TGTGCCAGCAGCTTACTAGCGGGAACTACGAATGAGCAGTTCTTC. Translating gives CASSLLAGTTNEQFF.

The chain recombines TRBV29-1 with TRBJ1-1, with D possibly being TRBD1 (5 bases). Trimming stripped 4 bases from V and 0 bases from J, with 9 bases between. The CDR3 is 13 amino acids. Germline CDR1 is SQVTM and CDR2 is ANQGSEA. The CDR3 loop reads CSVAQAMNTEAFF. The CDR3, as DNA: TGCAGCGTTGCACAGGCGATGAACACTGAAGCTTTCTTT.

The chain recombines TRBV29-1 with TRBJ1-2; D is unclear. Per germline, CDR1 SQVTM and CDR2 ANQGSEA. This CDR3 has 12 amino acids. V was cut by 4 bases and J by 6 bases, with 12 bases left in between. The CDR3 spells CSVARAENGYTF. CDR3 nucleotides: TGCAGCGTTGCGCGGGCCGAGAATGGCTACACCTTC.

CDR3 bases: TGTGCCACCACCTTAAACGGGGGGGCGAATGAGCAGTTCTTC. It translates to CATTLNGGANEQFF. The chain uses TRBV27 and TRBJ2-1, with 8 bases matching TRBD2. There are 14 residues in the CDR3. Germline V lookup: CDR1 MNHEY, CDR2 SMNVEV (reference sequence). The junction had 12 bases not matched to a gene; V was cut back by 10 bases and J by 7 bases.

The V call is TRBV28, the J call TRBJ1-4; 8 bases line up with TRBD1. Looked up from germline, CDR1 is MDHEN and CDR2 is SYDVKM. V lost 5 bases, J lost 7 bases, and 9 bases stayed unmatched. The CDR3 totals 15 residues. The CDR3 reads CASSIPGGLIEKLFF. CDR3 coding DNA: TGTGCCAGCAGTATCCCAGGGGGCTTAATTGAAAAACTGTTTTTT.

The rearrangement joins TRBV6-5 to TRBJ1-2; D is perhaps TRBD1 (5 bases). Per germline, CDR1 MNHEY and CDR2 SVGAGI. Deletions cut 4 bases from V and 8 bases from J, with 17 bases between. This CDR3 contains 14 residues. CDR3 bases: TGTGCCAGCAGTTCTTGGGGTCTAGGGGCCGGCTACACCTTC. It codes for CASSSWGLGAGYTF.

The V gene is TRBV3-1 (or the pseudogene TRBV3-2), the J gene TRBJ1-2; TRBD1 is a possible D gene (5 bases). V was cut by 2 bases and J by 4 bases, with 11 bases left in between. CDR1 LGHDT and CDR2 YNNKEL come from the germline V gene (reference sequence). This CDR3 is 14 amino acids long. The CDR3 bases are TGTGCCAGCAGCCAAAGCCAGGGCGTCTATGGCTACACCTTC. Residues: CASSQSQGVYGYTF.

This clone was counted once. The chain employs TRBV9 and TRBJ1-6; D unclear. The CDR3 sequence is 15 residues long. Germline values: CDR1 SGDLS, CDR2 YYNGEE. The germline V and J ends were trimmed by 0 bases and 9 bases, with 13 bases remaining between them. The chain's CDR3 is CASSVGGSSSSPLHF. The CDR3 bases are TGTGCCAGCAGCGTAGGCGGATCTTCCAGTTCACCCCTCCACTTT.

The chain combines TRBV19 with TRBJ1-6; D is undetermined. With 8 bases removed from V and 3 bases from J, the gap between germline ends came to 11 bases. This CDR3 region has 14 residues. Germline loops: CDR1 LNHDA, CDR2 SQIVND (reference sequence). CDR3 bases: TGTGCCAGTGACGACAAATTCTATAATTCACCCCTCCACTTT. Its protein product is CASDDKFYNSPLHF.

This chain links TRBV6-5 with TRBJ2-1, with TRBD2 identical over 9 bases. Germline lookup yields CDR1 MNHEY and CDR2 SVGAGI. The J segment lost 8 bases and the V segment lost 0 bases, leaving 2 bases of the junction unmatched. The CDR3 has 14 amino acids. The CDR3: CASSYSGLAHEQFF. The CDR3 DNA is TGTGCCAGCAGTTACTCGGGACTAGCACATGAGCAGTTCTTC.

The chain employs TRBV2 and TRBJ2-2; 8 bases fit TRBD2. This CDR3 has 18 residues. The V gene's germline CDR1 is SNHLY and CDR2 FYNNEI. After removal of 1 base from V and 0 bases from J, the junction contained 7 bases not matched to a gene. Here the CDR3 DNA reads TGTGCCAGCAGTGAAGGACGGGGGGGCTACACGAACACCGGGGAGCTGTTTTTT. This encodes CASSEGRGGYTNTGELFF.

The V call is TRBV5-5, the J call TRBJ2-1; D perhaps matches TRBD2 (7 bases). Trimming left V 4 bases short and J 9 bases short, with 23 bases between. CDR3 length: 16 residues. CDR1 is SGHKS, CDR2 YYEKEE, per germline (reference sequence). Here the CDR3 reads CASSTVAGAPLGEQFF. The CDR3 DNA reads TGTGCCAGCAGCACCGTGGCGGGGGCGCCCCTCGGTGAGCAGTTCTTC.

The chain combines TRBV11-2 with TRBJ1-2; D is possibly TRBD1 (5 bases). V dropped 4 bases and J dropped 8 bases, with 20 bases sitting between them. The CDR3 length is 15 residues. Germline CDR1 SGHAT, CDR2 FQNNGV. For the CDR3, the DNA is TGTGCCAGCAGCTCTAATAACGCAGGGATCACGGGCTACACCTTC. Translation gives CASSSNNAGITGYTF.

This chain connects TRBV9 to TRBJ2-1; 9 positions agree with TRBD2. The CDR3 sequence is 17 residues long. Trimming took 3 bases from V and 6 from J; bases not matched to a gene: 13. Germline V gene sequence: CDR1 SGDLS, CDR2 YYNGEE. The CDR3 DNA is TGTGCCAGCAGCGCGAGTGGAGGGGCGGGAGGGGGCAATGAGCAGTTCTTC. Translated: CASSASGGAGGGNEQFF. Combining the CDR3 with reference TRBV9 and TRBJ2-1 gives the whole variable domain DSGVTQTPKHLITATGQRVTLRCSPRSGDLSVYWYQQSLDQGLQFLIQYYNGEERAKGNILERFSAQQFPDLHSELNLSSLELGDSALYFCASSASGGAGGGNEQFFGPGTRLTVL.

V gene TRBV21-1 combines with J gene TRBJ2-1; the D segment call TRBD2 is taken from the table without a DNA check. TRBV21-1 represents a pseudogene. The CDR3 has 17 amino acids. This chain's CDR3 is CASSKGKLAGGLNEQFF. CDR3 in DNA: TGTGCCAGCAGCAAAGGGAAGCTAGCGGGGGGTCTGAATGAGCAGTTCTTC.

V and J are TRBV11-2 and TRBJ2-3; 9 bases map to TRBD2. This CDR3 has 19 residues. Germline V gives CDR1 SGHAT, CDR2 FQNNGV. V gave up 4 bases and J gave up 0 bases; unmatched junction bases: 14. The CDR3 DNA is TGTGCCAGCAGCTCGCTGGTAGCGGGGGTCCTCCTCAGCACAGATACGCAGTATTTT. Translating gives CASSSLVAGVLLSTDTQYF.

V gene TRBV18 combines with J gene TRBJ1-6, with 10 bases aligning to TRBD1. Germline V gives CDR1 KGHSH, CDR2 LQKENI. V dropped 3 bases and J dropped 9; count of bases not matched to a gene: 5. CDR3 length equals 15 residues. CDR3 DNA: TGTGCCAGCTCACCCCGGGACAGGGGTACTTCACCCCTCCACTTT. Amino acids: CASSPRDRGTSPLHF.

The rearrangement uses TRBV28 and TRBJ1-1; 7 bases line up with TRBD1. V shed 3 bases and J 1 base; nucleotides not matched to a gene: 11. CDR1 and CDR2 from the germline V gene are MDHEN and SYDVKM. This CDR3 spans 17 amino acids. DNA of the CDR3: TGTGCCAGCAGTTTTCTGGCCAAGGGGGCAGGGAACACTGAAGCTTTCTTT. It specifies CASSFLAKGAGNTEAFF.

The V call is TRBV6-5, the J call TRBJ2-7, with 16 nucleotides matching TRBD2. The V and J ends lost 5 bases and 4 bases, in that order; junction bases with no gene match: 2. The CDR3 contains 15 residues. The germline V gene encodes CDR1 MNHEY and CDR2 SVGAGI. Written as DNA, the CDR3 is TGTGCCAGCAGTCAGGGACTAGCGGGAGGGTACGAGCAGTACTTC. As protein: CASSQGLAGGYEQYF.

The chain is built from TRBV27 and TRBJ2-3; 8 bases match TRBD1. Germline V gene data show CDR1 as MNHEY and CDR2 as SMNVEV (reference sequence). The V and J ends lost 6 bases and 2 bases, in that order; junction bases with no gene match: 16. CDR3 length equals 18 residues. CDR3 nucleotide sequence: TGTGCCAGCAGCCGGGACAGGAGCATCCCGGCCCCCACAGATACGCAGTATTTT. It translates to CASSRDRSIPAPTDTQYF.

The chain carries TRBV19 and TRBJ1-1, with no clear D. The CDR3 has 15 amino acids. Trimming took 0 bases from V and 0 from J, leaving 8 bases between them. The germline gives CDR1 LNHDA, CDR2 SQIVND (reference sequence). DNA for the CDR3: TGTGCCAGTAGTATAGATACAGTATTGAACACTGAAGCTTTCTTT. As protein: CASSIDTVLNTEAFF.

This sequence joins TRBV5-6 and TRBJ1-6, with 8 bases aligning to TRBD1. The CDR3 consists of 16 residues. From germline, CDR1 is SGHDT and CDR2 YYEEEE. Trimming cost V 1 base and J 6 bases; bases outside gene matches: 6. CDR3 residues: CASSLRAGGSNSPLHF. In DNA form, the CDR3 reads TGTGCCAGCAGCTTGAGGGCAGGGGGCAGTAATTCACCCCTCCACTTT.

CDR3 bases: TGTGCCAGCAGTTCACTAGGGCAGGTAGACGAGCAGTACTTC. It codes for CASSSLGQVDEQYF. The chain couples TRBV6-6 to TRBJ2-7; weak D call: TRBD2 (5 bases). V dropped 4 bases and J dropped 5 bases, with 15 bases sitting between them. The CDR3 has 14 amino acids. Germline lookup yields CDR1 MNHNY and CDR2 SVGAGI (reference sequence).